This T cell receptor (beta chain) derives from a study of cytomegalovirus exposure and HLA in healthy donors. Study findings and constraints: Most of the CMV-associated TCR beta chains (in a later analysis) appeared to be HLA-restricted. Per published accounts, TCR beta sequences correctly predicted the HLA-A and HLA-B alleles of most subjects.

Use of 60 Vbeta and 13 Jbeta primers characterized the PCR. Measured with immunoSEQ multiplex PCR; TCRdb has only the in-frame clones, and not every one. The sample consists of under 150,000 clones, 81% of them appearing once. V shed 2 bases and J 8 bases; nucleotides not matched to a gene: 2. Germline V gives CDR1 LNHDA, CDR2 SQIVND (reference sequence). The CDR3 sequence is 12 residues long. As regards this clone: Antigen: not known. The same CDR3 also results from other DNA sequences found in this sample.

Sequenced material: PBMCs. The chain combines TRBV19 with TRBJ1-2; 7 bases are a match to TRBD1. This sequence was found in a man between 18 and 29 years old in good health and CMV-seronegative. CDR3 region: CASSIKQGGYTF. The DNA for the CDR3 is TGTGCCAGTAGTATAAAACAGGGGGGCTACACCTTC.